This TCR beta chain originates from a study of blood T cell repertoires in COVID-19. This CDR3 has 12 amino acids. Trimming took 3 bases from V and 11 from J, leaving 11 bases between them. Either two negative PCRs, clearance, or symptom resolution qualified Cohort 3 donors as recovered. The method was immunoSEQ multiplex PCR; TCRdb's version includes in-frame clones alone and lacks a portion of them. Among around 150,000 clones listed, about 86% were seen once. The receptor's source is a man between 45 and 60 years old who had recovered from COVID-19. V is TRBV12-3 or TRBV12-4 and J is TRBJ2-1, with D uncertain. Sequenced material: PBMCs or T cells enriched from blood (not recorded which). The CDR3 spells CASSLSILKQFF. CDR3 bases: TGTGCCAGCAGTTTGAGTATCCTGAAGCAGTTCTTC.